The rows below give T cell receptor beta chains drawn from one sample of a study of blood T cells in healthy people across ages. One entry per CDR3 protein results from TCRdb running MiXCR on the 5' RACE reads. The table has a few hundred thousand distinct CDR3 sequences, approximately 52% seen once; the top ten hold under 60%. The sequenced sample consisted of blood. These TCRs come from a man aged 55 to 69 in good health. Each CDR3 is given with its conserved first and last residue. Each record gives: CDR3 protein, CDR3 DNA, clone size, V gene, D gene, J gene. The D gene is left open where the match is weak. The size entry is marked missing in some rows and otherwise reads once, few, many or a size class.

CAIRLDEEETQYF TGTGCCATCAGGTTGGACGAAGAAGAGACCCAGTACTTC few TRBV10-3 - TRBJ2-5
CSALGTQLRADTQYF TGCAGTGCCCTCGGGACTCAGCTCCGGGCAGATACGCAGTATTTT - TRBV20-1 - TRBJ2-3
CASSEGLSYNEQFF TGTGCCAGCAGCGAAGGTTTATCCTACAATGAGCAGTTCTTC - TRBV9 - TRBJ2-1
CASRPPGLVETQYF TGTGCCAGCAGACCACCGGGACTAGTTGAGACCCAGTACTTC few TRBV7-6 TRBD2 TRBJ2-5
CASSPVRGSSYEQYF TGTGCCAGCAGCCCCGTCAGGGGCTCGTCCTACGAGCAGTACTTC once TRBV2 - TRBJ2-7
CASSFGMPKETQYF TGTGCCAGCAGCTTCGGTATGCCAAAAGAGACCCAGTACTTC - TRBV7-9 - TRBJ2-5
CASSLAFWSVYGYTF TGTGCCAGCAGCTTAGCGTTTTGGTCAGTCTATGGCTACACCTTC - TRBV7-6 - TRBJ1-2
CASSWGGTRSHEQYF TGTGCCAGCAGCTGGGGGGGGACCAGAAGTCACGAGCAGTACTTC - TRBV7-2 TRBD2 TRBJ2-7
CASSELHSGGRYEQYF TGTGCCAGCAGTGAATTACATTCAGGAGGGCGCTACGAGCAGTACTTC few TRBV2 - TRBJ2-7
CASTGTFYNEQYF TGTGCCAGCACAGGGACTTTCTACAATGAGCAGTACTTC - TRBV7-2 - TRBJ2-5
CASSSLARVNTEAFF TGTGCCAGCAGTTCCCTGGCCCGGGTGAACACTGAAGCTTTCTTT - TRBV6-5 - TRBJ1-1
CASSQENEKLFF TGTGCCAGCAGCCAGGAGAATGAAAAACTGTTTTTT - TRBV2 - TRBJ1-4
CASNFGNQPQHF TGTGCCAGCAACTTCGGCAATCAGCCCCAGCATTTT - TRBV12-3/TRBV12-4 - TRBJ1-5
CASSPPPASGNNEQFF TGTGCCAGCTCACCACCGCCCGCGTCGGGGAACAATGAGCAGTTCTTC - TRBV18 - TRBJ2-1
CAWRLAGGRGETQYF TGTGCCTGGAGGCTAGCGGGAGGGCGTGGGGAGACCCAGTACTTC - TRBV30 TRBD2 TRBJ2-5
CASSLGGIAATDTQYF TGTGCCAGCAGCTTGGGTGGGATAGCGGCAACAGATACGCAGTATTTT - TRBV5-6 - TRBJ2-3
CASSLGGRSSYNEQFF TGTGCCAGCAGCTTAGGCGGGCGGAGCTCCTACAATGAGCAGTTCTTC - TRBV11-3 - TRBJ2-1
CASSFDGTGSTDTQYF TGTGCCAGCAGCTTCGACGGGACAGGTAGCACAGATACGCAGTATTTT many TRBV7-2 TRBD1 TRBJ2-3
CSARAHHFQADEQFF TGCAGTGCTAGAGCTCACCACTTCCAGGCGGATGAGCAGTTCTTC once TRBV20-1 - TRBJ2-1
CASSEGQGAPLLREQYF TGTGCCAGCAGTGAGGGACAGGGAGCCCCCCTGCTACGCGAGCAGTACTTC few TRBV6-1 TRBD1 TRBJ2-7
CASSSDRGRGYGYTF TGTGCCAGCAGTAGCGACAGGGGGCGCGGGTATGGCTACACCTTC once TRBV28 TRBD1 TRBJ1-2
CASSPYPGPGANVLTF TGTGCCAGCAGCCCCTATCCAGGGCCTGGGGCCAACGTCCTGACTTTC - TRBV11-3 - TRBJ2-6
CASSQGVKGSRPQHF TGCGCCAGCAGCCAAGGGGTGAAGGGCTCTCGGCCCCAGCATTTT once TRBV4-3 - TRBJ1-5